A selection of T cell receptor beta chains follows, all from one sample in a study of OX40 agonist ivuxolimab in advanced cancers. TCRdb's table, derived via immunoSEQ multiplex PCR, lists solely in-frame clones and lacks some. The sample consists of tens of thousands of clones, about 89% of them appearing once. Sequenced material: CD4+ or CD8+ T cells sorted from blood, taken in a trial of the OX40 agonist ivuxolimab. Source of these receptors: an adult with an advanced solid tumor such as melanoma, head and neck, liver or kidney cancer. The conserved cysteine and the conserved F or W are not part of the CDR3 here. D genes are given only for firm matches.

d_call | v_call | cdr3_aa
TRBD1 | TRBV18 | ASSPGQVSNQPQH
- | TRBV5-1 | ASRAGSGTEAF
- | TRBV19 | ASSVTWSKETQY
TRBD1 | TRBV27 | ASRQGAWTEAF
- | TRBV7-3 | ASSLTQQETQY
- | TRBV10-3 | AIKGGDRYEQY
- | TRBV28 | ASKAGHDTGGYEQY
- | TRBV2 | ASSESGEQY
TRBD1 | TRBV2 | ASSGQGAVTEAF
- | TRBV6-1 | ASSVDGSYNEQF
- | TRBV6-1 | ASSEWVGETEAF
- | TRBV28 | ASGDLYNEQF
- | TRBV5-1 | ASSGELGGTEAF
TRBD1 | TRBV28 | ASSPGGRNTEAF
- | TRBV9 | ASSADQGYEQY
TRBD1 | TRBV5-1 | ASSRGDRGEAF
- | TRBV27 | ASSLSRAVRDYEQY
TRBD1 | TRBV5-1 | ASSQGQGGTEAF
TRBD1 | TRBV7-3 | ASLDRGTGELF
TRBD1 | TRBV6-6 | ASYKTRDRAHYGYT
- | TRBV7-2 | ASSLVGPGDTQY
- | TRBV5-1 | ASSPEGAGVNEQF
- | TRBV6-6 | ASSYISGSGYT
- | TRBV10-2 | ASSRDRNLEQF
- | TRBV10-1 | ASSDHPDSGYT
TRBD1 | TRBV5-1 | ASSSTSGTVYGYT
- | TRBV5-1 | ASSLLAQRTGELF
TRBD1 | TRBV28 | ASSLIVDRGQMNTEAF
- | TRBV28 | ASGGYGTEAF
TRBD1 | TRBV29-1 | SVKQGAWTDTQY
- | TRBV7-2 | ASSLPAEYTIY
- | TRBV9 | ASSVRTGGSYNEQF
TRBD1 | TRBV18 | ASSPLQGKNEQY
TRBD2 | TRBV5-4 | ASSLGLAGEETQY
- | TRBV5-1 | ASSLAGRSEQY
- | TRBV7-6 | ASSPLGLRSSYEQY
- | TRBV28 | ASSLKQVV
TRBD1 | TRBV7-9 | ASSSPPGGDGYT
- | TRBV25-1 | ASSEFSSQVDGYT
TRBD1 | TRBV5-8 | ASSPGTGVRLEEKLF
- | TRBV18 | ASSPLQGDNSPLH
TRBD1 | TRBV13 | ASSPRQGLDPYEQY
TRBD1 | TRBV6-5 | ASSYSGTAQSYEQY
TRBD1 | TRBV11-3 | ASSPGQGWYEQY
TRBD1 | TRBV29-1 | SVLTGEETQY
- | TRBV5-1 | ASSPQGPPSYEQY
- | TRBV4-2 | ASSQDPQGNSPLH
- | TRBV7-6 | ASSPSLRADPYEQY